What follows are 21 T cell receptor beta chains derived from one specimen sequenced in a study of monozygotic twins with inflammatory bowel disease. With the 5' RACE reads reprocessed, TCRdb shows one record per CDR3 protein and no DNA. This listing includes some 190,000 distinct CDR3 sequences. The specimen was blood. The receptors shown here come from a human donor with ulcerative colitis or Crohn's disease, or a healthy co-twin of an affected twin (not recorded which).

This chain links TRBV19 with TRBJ1-1; there is no DNA to check the TCRdb D call of TRBD1. The germline V gene has CDR1 LNHDA and CDR2 SQIVND (reference sequence). The CDR3 sequence is 13 residues long. This CDR3 is CASIKTGATEAFF.

This chain uses TRBV5-5 with TRBJ2-7; TCRdb returns TRBD1, unconfirmable since there is no DNA. CDR3 length: 12 residues. Germline CDR1 reads SGHKS; CDR2 reads YYEKEE (reference sequence). This CDR3 reads CASSYGIYEQYF.

The genes are TRBV4-1 and TRBJ2-7; TCRdb's D gene call, TRBD2, goes unchecked for lack of DNA. This CDR3 is built from 15 residues. Germline CDR1 is MGHRA and CDR2 is YSYEKL. CDR3 residues: CASSLGTSGTYEQYF.

The chain is built from TRBV6-5 and TRBJ1-2; there is no DNA to check the TCRdb D call of TRBD1. Germline lookup yields CDR1 MNHEY and CDR2 SVGAGI. This CDR3 is 12 amino acids long. The chain's CDR3 is CASSATGEDGTF.

The genes are TRBV7-8 and TRBJ1-3. Looked up from germline, CDR1 is SGHVS and CDR2 is FQNEAQ. This CDR3 region has 16 residues. CDR3 amino acids: CASSLETGFSGNTIYF. Full variable domain (outside the CDR3, taken from reference TRBV7-8 and TRBJ1-3): GAGVSQSPRYKVAKRGQDVALRCDPISGHVSLFWYQQALGQGPEFLTYFQNEAQLDKSGLPSDRFFAERPEGSVSTLKIQRTQQEDSAVYLCASSLETGFSGNTIYFGEGSWLTVV.

The chain recombines TRBV12-5 with TRBJ2-1; TCRdb's D call of TRBD1 is untestable without DNA. This CDR3 has 16 residues. Germline V lookup: CDR1 LGHNT, CDR2 FRNRAP. The CDR3 is CASGFMTQGMGDEQFF.

The chain joins TRBV12-3 or TRBV12-4 to TRBJ1-4. This CDR3 spans 14 amino acids. The chain's CDR3 is CASSQWGLSEKLFF.

CDR3 in amino acids: CASSPRVAGTGELFF. The chain links TRBV7-6 to TRBJ2-2. Germline CDR1 and CDR2: SGHVS and FNYEAQ. The CDR3 length is 15 residues.

The rearrangement links TRBV2 to TRBJ2-1; TCRdb's assignment of TRBD1 cannot be checked, as there is no DNA. In germline, CDR1 is SNHLY, CDR2 FYNNEI. CDR3 length equals 11 residues. The CDR3: CAAEGNNEQFF.

This chain uses TRBV20-1 with TRBJ1-1. Germline-derived CDR1 and CDR2 are DFQATT and SNEGSKA (reference sequence). CDR3 length equals 15 residues. CDR3: CSARQKYGGYTEAFF.

The rearrangement joins TRBV6-6 to TRBJ2-7; TCRdb indicates TRBD2, and absent DNA this call remains unverified. CDR3 length: 14 residues. Per the germline V gene, CDR1 is MNHNY and CDR2 is SVGAGI (reference sequence). The CDR3 reads CASSMEGNRYEQYF.

This chain connects TRBV7-6 to TRBJ2-7. The CDR3 loop spans 14 amino acids. Per germline, CDR1 SGHVS and CDR2 FNYEAQ. CDR3 sequence reads: CASSLGESSYEQYF. The variable domain in full, with the rest retrieved from reference TRBV7-6 and TRBJ2-7, is GAGVSQSPRYKVTKRGQDVALRCDPISGHVSLYWYRQALGQGPEFLTYFNYEAQQDKSGLPNDRFSAERPEGSISTLTIQRTEQRDSAMYRCASSLGESSYEQYFGPGTRLTVT.

This rearrangement joins TRBV11-2 to TRBJ2-3; TCRdb's assignment of TRBD1 cannot be checked, as there is no DNA. Germline CDR1 and CDR2: SGHAT and FQNNGV. CDR3 size: 13 residues. The CDR3 spells CASSPGPGDTQYF. The full variable domain, completed using reference TRBV11-2 and TRBJ2-3, is EAGVAQSPRYKIIEKRQSVAFWCNPISGHATLYWYQQILGQGPKLLIQFQNNGVVDDSQLPKDRFSAERLKGVDSTLKIQPAKLEDSAVYLCASSPGPGDTQYFGPGTRLTVL.

The chain links TRBV20-1 to TRBJ2-1; TCRdb outputs TRBD2, but without DNA this stays unchecked. Germline loops: CDR1 DFQATT, CDR2 SNEGSKA (reference sequence). The CDR3 is 14 residues long. The CDR3 sequence: CSAPSGITYNEQFF.

The V gene is TRBV14, the J gene TRBJ1-2; TCRdb's D gene call, TRBD1, goes unchecked for lack of DNA. Looked up from germline, CDR1 is SGHDN and CDR2 is FVKESK. This CDR3 has 14 amino acids. The CDR3 spells CASSQEGGYYGYTF.

CDR3 in amino acids: CASSLTGPNTEAFF. The chain combines TRBV7-2 with TRBJ1-1. Germline CDR1 reads SGHTA; CDR2 reads FQGNSA. The CDR3 loop spans 14 amino acids.

The chain is built from TRBV7-2 and TRBJ1-5. CDR1 and CDR2 (germline): SGHTA, FQGNSA. The length of the CDR3 is 13 residues. The CDR3 loop is CASSRAGGQPQHF.

The chain carries TRBV19 and TRBJ2-5; there is no DNA to check the TCRdb D call of TRBD1. Germline loops: CDR1 LNHDA, CDR2 SQIVND (reference sequence). This CDR3 has 13 amino acids. The CDR3 loop is CASSILEGQTQYF. Combining the CDR3 with reference TRBV19 and TRBJ2-5 gives the whole variable domain DGGITQSPKYLFRKEGQNVTLSCEQNLNHDAMYWYRQDPGQGLRLIYYSQIVNDFQKGDIAEGYSVSREKKESFPLTVTSAQKNPTAFYLCASSILEGQTQYFGPGTRLLVL.

The CDR3 region is CASSLVPAGGYNEQFF. The chain recombines TRBV7-9 with TRBJ2-1; absent DNA, TCRdb's TRBD2 call cannot be checked. The CDR3 totals 16 residues. The germline gives CDR1 SEHNR, CDR2 FQNEAQ (reference sequence).

J is TRBJ1-4 and V is TRBV4-1. The V gene's germline CDR1 is MGHRA and CDR2 YSYEKL. The CDR3 sequence is 16 residues long. CDR3 residues: CASSQAIPAANEKLFF.

The gene calls are TRBV5-1 and TRBJ2-5. Germline V CDR1 and CDR2: SGHRS, YFSETQ. The CDR3 runs 12 residues. The CDR3 sequence: CASSLDSQPQYF.